Following are 13 T cell receptor beta chains from one sample sequenced in a study of blood T cell repertoires in COVID-19. The assay was immunoSEQ multiplex PCR, and TCRdb's table has in-frame clones only and misses some. The sample lists 200,000 to 300,000 clones; around nine tenths were seen once. Input material: peripheral blood. The source of these receptors is a woman aged 60-75 years who had recovered from COVID-19.

This clone showed up many times. The chain is built from TRBV7-2 and TRBJ2-3; TRBD1 matches 7 bases. The CDR3 extends over 16 amino acids. Per germline, CDR1 SGHTA and CDR2 FQGNSA. Germline trimming cut 6 bases from V and 6 bases from J; bases unmatched to any gene: 15. The CDR3 protein is CASRALTGQDWDTQYF. Here the CDR3 DNA reads TGTGCCAGCAGAGCCCTGACAGGGCAAGACTGGGATACGCAGTATTTT.

This chain links TRBV10-3 with TRBJ2-7, with D uncertain. The CDR3 covers 9 residues. Deletions cut 8 bases from V and 12 bases from J, with 11 bases between. Germline lookup yields CDR1 ENHRY and CDR2 SYGVKD. In DNA, the CDR3 is TGTGCCATCGAGGAGAGGTGGTACTTC. The encoded protein is CAIEERWYF.

The rearrangement links TRBV19 to TRBJ1-4, with 8 bases that match TRBD1. CDR3 size: 17 residues. V lost 7 bases, J lost 4 bases, and 14 bases stayed unmatched. Germline V gene sequence: CDR1 LNHDA, CDR2 SQIVND (reference sequence). The CDR3 coding sequence is TGTGCCAGTACGGGGACAGGATTCGTACGGGGTAATGAAAAACTGTTTTTT. Translated, it gives CASTGTGFVRGNEKLFF.

This rearrangement joins TRBV27 to TRBJ2-7; 7 bases agree with TRBD1. Unmatched junction bases numbered 9, after V lost 7 bases and J lost 3 bases. The V gene's germline CDR1 is MNHEY and CDR2 SMNVEV (reference sequence). The CDR3 sequence is 14 residues long. The CDR3 spells CASTPQGPSYEQYF. The CDR3 DNA reads TGTGCCAGCACCCCACAGGGGCCCAGCTACGAGCAGTACTTC.

This clone is a singleton in its sample. The chain is built from TRBV12-3 or TRBV12-4 and TRBJ2-2; D is undetermined. The CDR3 is 13 residues long. V was shortened by 5 bases and J by 4 bases, with 8 bases between the two germline ends. The CDR3 nucleotides are TGTGCCAGCAGTCAACAGCCCACCGGGGAGCTGTTTTTT. Translated: CASSQQPTGELFF.

This sequence joins TRBV6-5 and TRBJ2-7; D may be TRBD2 (5 bases). Germline loops: CDR1 MNHEY, CDR2 SVGAGI. The CDR3 has 12 residues. V was trimmed by 6 bases and J by 2 bases, leaving 8 bases between them. The CDR3 sequence: CASSGVPYEQYF. Here the CDR3 DNA reads TGTGCCAGCAGCGGGGTGCCCTACGAGCAGTACTTC.

V usage is TRBV6-4 and J usage is TRBJ2-6; D not resolved. Trimming left V 6 bases short and J 2 bases short, with 8 bases between. CDR3 length: 14 residues. Germline loops: CDR1 MRHNA, CDR2 SNTAGT. The chain's CDR3 is CASSLEPGANVLTF. The DNA of the CDR3 is TGTGCCAGCAGCCTAGAGCCTGGGGCCAACGTCCTGACTTTC.

The rearrangement uses TRBV5-6 and TRBJ2-7; D may be TRBD1 (6 bases). Trimming removed 7 bases at V and 3 bases at J, with 14 bases between. The CDR3 length is 13 residues. Looked up from germline, CDR1 is SGHDT and CDR2 is YYEEEE. The CDR3 sequence: CASSTGSNYEQYF. The CDR3 DNA sequence: TGTGCCAGCTCGACAGGCTCAAACTACGAGCAGTACTTC.

The V call is TRBV7-2, the J call TRBJ2-5; D unresolved. Germline assignment: CDR1 SGHTA and CDR2 FQGNSA. Trimming cost V 3 bases and J 2 bases, with 7 bases left between them. CDR3 length equals 13 residues. CDR3 nucleotide sequence: TGTGCCAGCAGCTTGGGCAGACAAGAGACCCAGTACTTC. It encodes CASSLGRQETQYF. Based on the CDR3 plus reference TRBV7-2 and TRBJ2-5, the full variable domain is GAGVSQSPSNKVTEKGKDVELRCDPISGHTALYWYRQSLGQGLEFLIYFQGNSAPDKSGLPSDRFSAERTGGSVSTLTIQRTQQEDSAVYLCASSLGRQETQYFGPGTRLLVL.

J is TRBJ2-7 and V is TRBV5-8, with 8 positions matching TRBD2. The CDR3 is 15 amino acids. CDR1 and CDR2 (germline): SGHTS, YDEGEE. V gave up 0 bases and J gave up 0 bases; unmatched junction bases: 2. CDR3 in DNA: TGTGCCAGCAGCTTGGAAGGGACTAGCTCCTACGAGCAGTACTTC. Translated: CASSLEGTSSYEQYF.

This chain connects TRBV5-5 to TRBJ1-6; perhaps TRBD1 as D (6 bases). Between the trimmed V and J ends, which lost 3 bases and 2 bases, there was a span of 12 bases. The CDR3 is made up of 16 amino acids. Germline lookup yields CDR1 SGHKS and CDR2 YYEKEE (reference sequence). The CDR3 loop reads CASSYPQGAYNSPLHF. CDR3 in DNA: TGTGCCAGCAGCTATCCACAGGGAGCCTATAATTCACCCCTCCACTTT.

The rearrangement uses TRBV9 and TRBJ1-4; 8 bases agree with TRBD1. There are 15 residues in the CDR3. V shed 4 bases and J 3 bases; nucleotides not matched to a gene: 5. In germline, CDR1 is SGDLS, CDR2 YYNGEE. The CDR3 loop is CASSPTTGANEKLFF. The CDR3 coding sequence is TGTGCCAGCAGCCCGACGACAGGGGCTAATGAAAAACTGTTTTTT.

This sequence joins TRBV9 and TRBJ2-5, with D perhaps TRBD1 (6 bases). V was clipped by 4 bases and J by 1 base, with 14 bases between them. The germline gives CDR1 SGDLS, CDR2 YYNGEE. This CDR3 is built from 15 residues. CDR3 in amino acids: CASSPRDNLQETQYF. The CDR3, as DNA: TGTGCCAGCAGCCCTAGGGACAATCTCCAAGAGACCCAGTACTTC.